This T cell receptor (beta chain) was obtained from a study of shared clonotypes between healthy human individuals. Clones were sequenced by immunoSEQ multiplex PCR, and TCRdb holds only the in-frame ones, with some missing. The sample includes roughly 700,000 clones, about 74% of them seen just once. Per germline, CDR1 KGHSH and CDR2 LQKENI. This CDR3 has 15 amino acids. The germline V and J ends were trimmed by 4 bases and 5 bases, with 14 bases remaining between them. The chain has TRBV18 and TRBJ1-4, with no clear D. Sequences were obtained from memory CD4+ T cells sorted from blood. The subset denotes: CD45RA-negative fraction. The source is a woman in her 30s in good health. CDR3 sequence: CASSRSAGRNEKLFF. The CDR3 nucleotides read TGTGCCAGCTCACGCTCAGCCGGACGGAATGAAAAACTGTTTTTT.